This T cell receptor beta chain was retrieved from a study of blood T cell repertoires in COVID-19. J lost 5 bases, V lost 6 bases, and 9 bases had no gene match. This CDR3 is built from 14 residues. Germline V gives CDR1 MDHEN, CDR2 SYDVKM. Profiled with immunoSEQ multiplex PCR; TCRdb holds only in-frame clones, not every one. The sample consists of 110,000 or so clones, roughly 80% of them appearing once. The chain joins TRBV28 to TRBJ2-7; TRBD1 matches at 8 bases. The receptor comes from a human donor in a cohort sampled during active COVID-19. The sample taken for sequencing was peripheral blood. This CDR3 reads CASRSGRGLHEQYF. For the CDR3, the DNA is TGTGCCAGCAGATCTGGCAGGGGGCTGCACGAGCAGTACTTC.